These 31 T cell receptor beta chains share one sample of origin, sequenced in a study of control samples from healthy donors and cancer patients. Clones were sequenced by immunoSEQ multiplex PCR, and TCRdb holds only the in-frame ones, with some missing. Here the sample table reports roughly 200,000 clones. The sample comprised blood. The receptors were sampled from a woman in her 30s in good health.

The chain carries TRBV19 and TRBJ2-3, with D possibly being TRBD1 or TRBD2 (5 bases each). V lost 7 bases and J lost 2, with 13 bases in between. Germline CDR1 is LNHDA and CDR2 is SQIVND (reference sequence). The CDR3 is made up of 14 amino acids. Written as DNA, the CDR3 is TGTGCCAGTAAGGGACCAACCCACACAGATACGCAGTATTTT. Encoded protein: CASKGPTHTDTQYF.

This chain links TRBV12-3 or TRBV12-4 with TRBJ1-4; no reliable D call. The CDR3 is 11 amino acids. V was trimmed by 1 base and J by 10 bases, leaving 4 bases between them. CDR3 amino acids: CASSLGLKLFF. CDR3 DNA: TGTGCCAGCAGTTTAGGTCTAAAACTGTTTTTT.

The rearrangement links TRBV18 to TRBJ1-4; 8 bases line up with TRBD1. The CDR3 is 15 residues long. Trimming at V came to 5 bases and at J to 8 bases, leaving 10 bases not matched to a gene. The V gene's germline CDR1 is KGHSH and CDR2 LQKENI. This CDR3 is CASSVGQGISEKLFF. CDR3 nucleotide sequence: TGTGCCAGCTCAGTTGGACAGGGTATTTCGGAAAAACTGTTTTTT.

The chain uses TRBV21-1 and TRBJ1-1. TRBV21-1 is marked as a pseudogene. This CDR3 is 16 amino acids long. In DNA, the CDR3 is TGTGCCAGCAGCCTTGAAGTGGACGGCATGAACACTGAAGCTTTCTTT. Amino acid sequence: CASSLEVDGMNTEAFF.

V usage is TRBV7-2 and J usage is TRBJ1-5; tentative D call: TRBD1 (5 bases). The CDR3 length is 15 residues. V lost 5 bases, J lost 4 bases, and 15 bases lay in between. Germline V gene sequence: CDR1 SGHTA, CDR2 FQGNSA. As DNA, the CDR3 is TGTGCCAGCAGCAATCGACAGCCTACAAATCAGCCCCAGCATTTT. It yields the protein CASSNRQPTNQPQHF.

The rearrangement links TRBV5-4 to TRBJ2-3, with TRBD2 matching over 11 bases. CDR3 length: 19 residues. Looked up from germline, CDR1 is SGHNT and CDR2 is YYREEE (reference sequence). V lost 0 bases to trimming and J lost 2 bases; unmatched junction nucleotides: 11. As DNA, the CDR3 is TGTGCCAGCAGCTTGGGACTAGCGGGGCGTCAAAAACTCACAGATACGCAGTATTTT. It specifies CASSLGLAGRQKLTDTQYF. The full variable domain, with the rest looked up from reference TRBV5-4 and TRBJ2-3, is ETGVTQSPTHLIKTRGQQVTLRCSSQSGHNTVSWYQQALGQGPQFIFQYYREEENGRGNFPPRFSGLQFPNYSSELNVNALELDDSALYLCASSLGLAGRQKLTDTQYFGPGTRLTVL.

The rearrangement uses TRBV5-1 and TRBJ2-7; tentatively, D is TRBD1 or TRBD2 (5 bases each). Germline V gene sequence: CDR1 SGHRS, CDR2 YFSETQ. The CDR3 extends over 14 amino acids. V lost 2 bases to trimming and J lost 4 bases, with 13 bases between them. The CDR3 sequence is CASSLGDGPYEQYF. The CDR3 coding sequence is TGCGCCAGCAGCTTAGGGGACGGGCCTTACGAGCAGTACTTC. Together with reference TRBV5-1 and TRBJ2-7, the CDR3 gives the full variable domain: KAGVTQTPRYLIKTRGQQVTLSCSPISGHRSVSWYQQTPGQGLQFLFEYFSETQRNKGNFPGRFSGRQFSNSRSEMNVSTLELGDSALYLCASSLGDGPYEQYFGPGTRLTVT.

The rearrangement links TRBV28 to TRBJ1-5; weak D call: TRBD1 (5 bases). The ends were cut back, 2 bases at V and 5 bases at J, with 10 bases in the middle. Per germline, CDR1 MDHEN and CDR2 SYDVKM. CDR3 length: 14 amino acids. CDR3 sequence (DNA): TGTGCCAGCAGTTTAACGACAGAGTATCAGCCCCAGCATTTT. Translation gives CASSLTTEYQPQHF.

This sequence joins TRBV28 and TRBJ1-2, with unresolved D. CDR3 length equals 16 residues. V dropped 1 base and J dropped 3 bases, with 15 bases sitting between them. Per germline, CDR1 MDHEN and CDR2 SYDVKM. In DNA form, the CDR3 reads TGTGCCAGCAGTTTATCCCCTCGTGGTAGCGACTATGGCTACACCTTC. Its protein is CASSLSPRGSDYGYTF.

The rearrangement links TRBV6-5 to TRBJ2-7; D might be TRBD1 (5 bases). CDR3 length equals 13 residues. Germline-derived CDR1 and CDR2 are MNHEY and SVGAGI. V was cut by 6 bases and J by 6 bases, with 15 bases left in between. CDR3 region: CASSDGARSEQYF. In DNA form, the CDR3 reads TGTGCCAGCAGCGATGGGGCACGGTCCGAGCAGTACTTC.

This CDR3 is CASSLAMGATEAFF. CDR3 nucleotide sequence: TGTGCCAGCAGCTTAGCGATGGGCGCCACTGAAGCTTTCTTT. This chain links TRBV7-8 with TRBJ1-1; no definite D call. Germline CDR1 and CDR2: SGHVS and FQNEAQ. V shed 0 bases and J shed 4 bases, with 9 bases lying between them. CDR3 length equals 14 residues.

This chain joins TRBV11-2 and TRBJ2-1; TRBD1 aligns across 7 bases. This CDR3 contains 16 residues. The trim removed 5 bases at V and 4 bases at J, leaving 11 bases unmatched. Per germline, CDR1 SGHAT and CDR2 FQNNGV. CDR3 residues: CASSPRQGFSYNEQFF. CDR3 in DNA: TGTGCCAGCAGCCCCCGACAGGGCTTCTCTTACAATGAGCAGTTCTTC.

The V gene is TRBV7-2, the J gene TRBJ1-2; the match to TRBD1 covers 9 bases. The germline CDR1 and CDR2 sequences are SGHTA and FQGNSA. V lost 5 bases to trimming and J lost 4 bases; unmatched junction nucleotides: 17. This CDR3 comprises 18 residues. The CDR3, as DNA: TGTGCCAGCAGCCACCAATATTCGGGCCCGGGACAGGGCTATGGCTACACCTTC. It translates to CASSHQYSGPGQGYGYTF.

This sequence joins TRBV7-8 and TRBJ2-3; unclear D gene. Germline CDR1 reads SGHVS; CDR2 reads FQNEAQ. V lost 1 base and J lost 3, with 5 bases in between. The CDR3 runs 13 residues. CDR3 sequence (DNA): TGTGCCAGCAGCTTAGTGGATACAGATACGCAGTATTTT. Protein sequence: CASSLVDTDTQYF.

This rearrangement joins TRBV4-2 to TRBJ2-7; TRBD2 agrees at 7 bases. The CDR3 is 14 residues long. Trimming removed 4 bases from V and 2 bases from J; junction bases left unmatched: 5. Germline V gene data show CDR1 as LGHNA and CDR2 as YNFKEQ. This CDR3 is CASSPPRGAYEQYF. The CDR3 DNA reads as TGTGCCAGCAGCCCCCCACGGGGGGCCTACGAGCAGTACTTC.

This chain joins TRBV6-5 and TRBJ1-6; tentatively, D is TRBD1 (5 bases). Germline V lookup: CDR1 MNHEY, CDR2 SVGAGI. V was cut by 0 bases and J by 6 bases, with 9 bases left in between. There are 15 residues in the CDR3. For the CDR3, the DNA is TGTGCCAGCAGTTACTCAGGCAGGGCTAATTCACCCCTCCACTTT. Translating gives CASSYSGRANSPLHF.

The chain uses TRBV6-6 and TRBJ1-1, with a possible D match to TRBD1 (5 bases). Trimming removed 2 bases at V and 4 bases at J, with 11 bases between. The CDR3 runs 14 residues. CDR1 and CDR2 from the germline V gene are MNHNY and SVGAGI (reference sequence). The CDR3 protein is CASSYDSAGTEAFF. The CDR3 nucleotides are TGTGCCAGCAGTTACGACAGTGCGGGCACTGAAGCTTTCTTT.

To note about this clone: The sample holds other DNA sequences that translate to the same CDR3. The rearrangement joins TRBV28 to TRBJ2-7; 8 nucleotides line up with TRBD1. Germline trimming cut 2 bases from V and 2 bases from J; bases unmatched to any gene: 5. The V gene's germline CDR1 is MDHEN and CDR2 SYDVKM. The CDR3 totals 15 residues. The DNA of the CDR3 is TGTGCCAGCAGTTTAATCTTGGACAGGGCCTACGAGCAGTACTTC. Encoded protein: CASSLILDRAYEQYF.

This chain uses TRBV6-2 or TRBV6-3 with TRBJ1-2; D is ambiguous. CDR1 is MNHEY and CDR2 is SVGEGT in the germline V gene. The V end was cut by 0 bases, the J end by 8 bases, with 10 bases between. The CDR3 has 13 residues. The CDR3 nucleotides are TGTGCCAGCAGTTACTCAATGGGAGGGGGCTACACCTTC. This translates into CASSYSMGGGYTF.

The genes are TRBV6-1 and TRBJ2-6; D gene unclear. The CDR3 consists of 15 residues. V was pared by 2 bases and J by 0 bases, with 5 bases between. Germline CDR1 reads MNHNS; CDR2 reads SASEGT. CDR3 bases: TGTGCCAGCAGTGAATTTGGCTCTGGGGCCAACGTCCTGACTTTC. Its translation: CASSEFGSGANVLTF.

The V call is TRBV5-1, the J call TRBJ2-7; TRBD2 matches 12 bases. Germline V gene lookup returns CDR1 SGHRS and CDR2 YFSETQ. V shed 4 bases and J 7 bases; nucleotides not matched to a gene: 12. The CDR3 consists of 16 residues. As DNA, the CDR3 is TGCGCCAGCAGCGTCCCGGTGGCTAGCGGGGGGGATGAGCAGTACTTC. Encoded protein: CASSVPVASGGDEQYF.

The chain uses TRBV4-2 and TRBJ2-5, with D tentatively TRBD2 (6 bases). The CDR3 totals 16 residues. Germline loops: CDR1 LGHNA, CDR2 YNFKEQ. Trimming stripped 0 bases from V and 2 bases from J, with 13 bases between. The CDR3 region has the DNA TGTGCCAGCAGCCAAGACGCGGGACGCCGACAAGAGACCCAGTACTTC. Residues: CASSQDAGRRQETQYF.

The chain couples TRBV4-2 to TRBJ1-1; 8 positions agree with TRBD1. The germline CDR1 and CDR2 sequences are LGHNA and YNFKEQ. V trimming: 4 bases; J trimming: 4 bases; junction bases outside the gene matches: 5. CDR3 length: 14 amino acids. The CDR3 DNA reads TGTGCCAGCAGCCGCCAGGGGGCGGGCACTGAAGCTTTCTTT. This gives the protein CASSRQGAGTEAFF.

The chain joins TRBV7-6 to TRBJ2-3, with 8 bases matching TRBD2. The V and J ends lost 4 bases and 6 bases, in that order; junction bases with no gene match: 9. The CDR3 is 15 residues long. CDR1 is SGHVS and CDR2 is FNYEAQ in the germline V gene. In nucleotides, the CDR3 is TGTGCCAGCAGCTCGGTCGGGGGGGCTGGGGATACGCAGTATTTT. Protein: CASSSVGGAGDTQYF. Using reference TRBV7-6 and TRBJ2-3 for the parts outside the CDR3, the full variable domain is GAGVSQSPRYKVTKRGQDVALRCDPISGHVSLYWYRQALGQGPEFLTYFNYEAQQDKSGLPNDRFSAERPEGSISTLTIQRTEQRDSAMYRCASSSVGGAGDTQYFGPGTRLTVL.

The rearrangement joins TRBV14 to TRBJ2-3; maybe TRBD2 (5 bases). This CDR3 has 14 residues. Per germline, CDR1 SGHDN and CDR2 FVKESK. V lost 4 bases, J lost 2 bases, and 10 bases lay in between. CDR3 bases: TGTGCCAGCAGCCCGCGACTATTCACAGATACGCAGTATTTT. Amino acid sequence: CASSPRLFTDTQYF.

The rearrangement joins TRBV5-1 to TRBJ2-5; D unclear. CDR3 length: 15 residues. Between the trimmed V and J ends, which lost 6 bases and 1 base, there was a span of 16 bases. Germline V gives CDR1 SGHRS, CDR2 YFSETQ. CDR3 coding DNA: TGCGCCAGCACCCCGGACGGTGGTATCCAAGAGACCCAGTACTTC. It is translated as CASTPDGGIQETQYF. The complete variable domain, with remaining parts taken from reference TRBV5-1 and TRBJ2-5, reads KAGVTQTPRYLIKTRGQQVTLSCSPISGHRSVSWYQQTPGQGLQFLFEYFSETQRNKGNFPGRFSGRQFSNSRSEMNVSTLELGDSALYLCASTPDGGIQETQYFGPGTRLLVL.

J is TRBJ1-2 and V is TRBV4-1, with D maybe TRBD1 (5 bases). The length of the CDR3 is 17 residues. The germline V and J ends were trimmed by 1 base and 1 base, with 16 bases remaining between them. Germline lookup yields CDR1 MGHRA and CDR2 YSYEKL. This chain's CDR3 is CASSQVGRGRVNYGYTF. CDR3 in DNA: TGCGCCAGCAGCCAAGTCGGTCGGGGACGGGTTAACTATGGCTACACCTTC.

This chain links TRBV4-1 with TRBJ1-5; TRBD1 agrees at 7 bases. Looked up from germline, CDR1 is MGHRA and CDR2 is YSYEKL. The trim removed 8 bases at V and 4 bases at J, leaving 5 bases unmatched. The CDR3 is 13 residues long. As DNA, the CDR3 is TGCGCCAGCGCGGACAGGTGGAATCAGCCCCAGCATTTT. Translating gives CASADRWNQPQHF.

J is TRBJ1-1 and V is TRBV28, with 11 bases lining up with TRBD1. Germline V CDR1 and CDR2: MDHEN, SYDVKM. The CDR3 consists of 15 residues. With V trimmed by 5 bases and J by 2 bases, 4 bases remained unmatched. The CDR3 region has the DNA TGTGCCAGCAGTACTTGGACAGGGGGCAACACTGAAGCTTTCTTT. Protein: CASSTWTGGNTEAFF.

The CDR3 loop is CASSHPPGTAGAEAFF. The CDR3 nucleotides read TGTGCCAGCAGCCACCCACCGGGGACCGCTGGCGCTGAAGCTTTCTTT. The V call is TRBV4-2, the J call TRBJ1-1; D is possibly TRBD1 (5 bases). Trimming took 3 bases from V and 6 from J, leaving 20 bases between them. CDR1 and CDR2 (germline): LGHNA, YNFKEQ. The CDR3 totals 16 residues.

V gene TRBV4-2 combines with J gene TRBJ1-1; no clear D. V lost 0 bases, J lost 0 bases, and 8 bases lay in between. CDR3 length: 15 residues. Germline CDR1 LGHNA, CDR2 YNFKEQ. CDR3 in amino acids: CASSQEVGVNTEAFF. The CDR3 DNA sequence: TGTGCCAGCAGCCAAGAGGTGGGTGTGAACACTGAAGCTTTCTTT.